This T cell receptor beta chain was sequenced during a study of T cells in Graves' hyperthyroidism and ophthalmopathy. General study findings and limits: From stable hyperthyroidism, ophthalmopathy was set apart by a 13 V-J model.

Using RNA transcripts as the source, TCR beta CDR3 regions were amplified. The primer set for the first-round RT-PCR of the TCR CDR3 was HTBI. MiXCR, applied by TCRdb to the multiplex PCR reads, yields one record per CDR3 protein. The profile shows more than 300,000 distinct CDR3 sequences, approximately 13% of them singletons. V lost 5 bases, J lost 0 bases, and 6 bases stayed unmatched. The CDR3 spans 16 residues. Per germline, CDR1 LNHDA and CDR2 SQIVND (reference sequence). The table lists this clonotype with a few counts. The antigen is not known. Stable Graves' hyperthyroidism meant no ophthalmopathy progression within 18 months.

This receptor was taken from a woman aged 55-75 years with Graves' hyperthyroidism. The V call is TRBV19, the J call TRBJ1-5, with 8 bases identical to TRBD1. The sequenced sample was blood. This CDR3 reads CASSRTGLYSNQPQHF. CDR3 sequence (DNA): TGTGCCAGTAGTCGGACAGGGCTCTATAGCAATCAGCCCCAGCATTTT.